This record concerns one TCR beta chain sequence. This table comes from immunoSEQ multiplex PCR, and its TCRdb copy is limited to in-frame clones, with some not included. The data show about 31,000 clones, around 87% seen once. The data are from a study of OX40 agonist ivuxolimab in advanced cancers. As for the study in general: Patients enrolled in dose escalation were diagnosed with hepatocellular carcinoma, melanoma, renal cell or head and neck cancer.

The germline CDR1 and CDR2 sequences are DFQATT and SNEGSKA (reference sequence). This CDR3 region has 11 residues. V gave up 8 bases and J gave up 2 bases, with 9 bases separating them. This chain joins TRBV20-1 and TRBJ1-2; no clear D gene. The source was CD4+ or CD8+ T cells sorted from blood, collected in a trial of the OX40 agonist ivuxolimab. The sequence came from an adult with an advanced solid tumor such as melanoma, head and neck, liver or kidney cancer. DNA of the CDR3: TGCAGTACCGGGTCGAACTATGGCTACACCTTC. Amino acid sequence: CSTGSNYGYTF.